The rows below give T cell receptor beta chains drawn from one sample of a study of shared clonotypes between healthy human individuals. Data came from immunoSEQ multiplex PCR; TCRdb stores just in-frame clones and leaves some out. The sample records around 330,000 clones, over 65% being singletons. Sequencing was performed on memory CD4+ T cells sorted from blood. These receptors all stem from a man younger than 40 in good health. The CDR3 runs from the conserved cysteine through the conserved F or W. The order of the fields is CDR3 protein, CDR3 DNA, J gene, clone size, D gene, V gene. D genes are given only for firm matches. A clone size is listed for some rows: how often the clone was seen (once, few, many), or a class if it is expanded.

CASRGVGNEQYF | TGTGCCAGCAGGGGGGTCGGGAACGAGCAGTACTTC | TRBJ2-7 | . | . | TRBV28
CAISERGLSQDTQYF | TGTGCCATCAGTGAAAGGGGACTTTCTCAGGATACGCAGTATTTT | TRBJ2-3 | . | . | TRBV10-3
CSVDVVFEQFF | TGCAGCGTTGATGTTGTGTTCGAGCAGTTCTTC | TRBJ2-1 | . | . | TRBV29-1
CASSLLGTSGVINTGELFF | TGCGCCAGCAGCCTTCTCGGGACTAGCGGGGTTATAAACACCGGGGAGCTGTTTTTT | TRBJ2-2 | . | TRBD2 | TRBV5-1
CASTRRNGREGQDTQYF | TGTGCCAGCACCCGACGAAACGGGCGGGAGGGCCAAGATACGCAGTATTTT | TRBJ2-3 | . | TRBD2 | TRBV2
CASSLRPRDEKLFF | TGCGCCAGCAGCTTGAGGCCACGAGATGAAAAACTGTTTTTT | TRBJ1-4 | few | . | TRBV5-1
CASHLPGQALYGYTF | TGTGCCAGCCATCTACCGGGACAGGCCCTATATGGCTACACCTTC | TRBJ1-2 | . | TRBD1 | TRBV18
CASSETGGKEETQYF | TGTGCCAGCAGTGAGACAGGGGGCAAGGAAGAGACCCAGTACTTC | TRBJ2-5 | few | TRBD1 | TRBV25-1
CASSLEARTYEQYF | TGTGCCAGCAGCTTAGAGGCCCGAACCTACGAGCAGTACTTC | TRBJ2-7 | . | . | TRBV7-9
CASSSKAGDHGYTF | TGTGCCAGCAGTTCAAAGGCAGGGGATCATGGCTACACCTTC | TRBJ1-2 | . | . | TRBV7-6
CASSLAVGQVGLQYF | TGCGCCAGCAGCTTGGCGGTGGGTCAGGTGGGGCTGCAGTACTTC | TRBJ2-5 | . | . | TRBV5-1
CASSPRLQGSTDTQYF | TGCGCCAGCAGCCCCAGGTTGCAGGGGAGCACAGATACGCAGTATTTT | TRBJ2-3 | . | . | TRBV4-1
CASSRNTGGEQYF | TGTGCCAGCAGTCGAAACACAGGTGGCGAGCAGTACTTC | TRBJ2-7 | . | . | TRBV2
CASSIRGFGEKLFF | TGTGCCAGCAGTATCAGGGGCTTTGGGGAAAAACTGTTTTTT | TRBJ1-4 | . | . | TRBV6-1
CASSTTGTLENEKLFF | TGCGCCAGCAGCACCACCGGGACCCTTGAGAATGAAAAACTGTTTTTT | TRBJ1-4 | . | . | TRBV5-1
CASRGKPGNTIYF | TGTGCCAGCAGAGGAAAACCTGGAAACACCATATATTTT | TRBJ1-3 | . | . | TRBV2
CASSPPTPNTEAFF | TGTGCCAGCTCACCACCAACTCCGAACACTGAAGCTTTCTTT | TRBJ1-1 | few | . | TRBV18